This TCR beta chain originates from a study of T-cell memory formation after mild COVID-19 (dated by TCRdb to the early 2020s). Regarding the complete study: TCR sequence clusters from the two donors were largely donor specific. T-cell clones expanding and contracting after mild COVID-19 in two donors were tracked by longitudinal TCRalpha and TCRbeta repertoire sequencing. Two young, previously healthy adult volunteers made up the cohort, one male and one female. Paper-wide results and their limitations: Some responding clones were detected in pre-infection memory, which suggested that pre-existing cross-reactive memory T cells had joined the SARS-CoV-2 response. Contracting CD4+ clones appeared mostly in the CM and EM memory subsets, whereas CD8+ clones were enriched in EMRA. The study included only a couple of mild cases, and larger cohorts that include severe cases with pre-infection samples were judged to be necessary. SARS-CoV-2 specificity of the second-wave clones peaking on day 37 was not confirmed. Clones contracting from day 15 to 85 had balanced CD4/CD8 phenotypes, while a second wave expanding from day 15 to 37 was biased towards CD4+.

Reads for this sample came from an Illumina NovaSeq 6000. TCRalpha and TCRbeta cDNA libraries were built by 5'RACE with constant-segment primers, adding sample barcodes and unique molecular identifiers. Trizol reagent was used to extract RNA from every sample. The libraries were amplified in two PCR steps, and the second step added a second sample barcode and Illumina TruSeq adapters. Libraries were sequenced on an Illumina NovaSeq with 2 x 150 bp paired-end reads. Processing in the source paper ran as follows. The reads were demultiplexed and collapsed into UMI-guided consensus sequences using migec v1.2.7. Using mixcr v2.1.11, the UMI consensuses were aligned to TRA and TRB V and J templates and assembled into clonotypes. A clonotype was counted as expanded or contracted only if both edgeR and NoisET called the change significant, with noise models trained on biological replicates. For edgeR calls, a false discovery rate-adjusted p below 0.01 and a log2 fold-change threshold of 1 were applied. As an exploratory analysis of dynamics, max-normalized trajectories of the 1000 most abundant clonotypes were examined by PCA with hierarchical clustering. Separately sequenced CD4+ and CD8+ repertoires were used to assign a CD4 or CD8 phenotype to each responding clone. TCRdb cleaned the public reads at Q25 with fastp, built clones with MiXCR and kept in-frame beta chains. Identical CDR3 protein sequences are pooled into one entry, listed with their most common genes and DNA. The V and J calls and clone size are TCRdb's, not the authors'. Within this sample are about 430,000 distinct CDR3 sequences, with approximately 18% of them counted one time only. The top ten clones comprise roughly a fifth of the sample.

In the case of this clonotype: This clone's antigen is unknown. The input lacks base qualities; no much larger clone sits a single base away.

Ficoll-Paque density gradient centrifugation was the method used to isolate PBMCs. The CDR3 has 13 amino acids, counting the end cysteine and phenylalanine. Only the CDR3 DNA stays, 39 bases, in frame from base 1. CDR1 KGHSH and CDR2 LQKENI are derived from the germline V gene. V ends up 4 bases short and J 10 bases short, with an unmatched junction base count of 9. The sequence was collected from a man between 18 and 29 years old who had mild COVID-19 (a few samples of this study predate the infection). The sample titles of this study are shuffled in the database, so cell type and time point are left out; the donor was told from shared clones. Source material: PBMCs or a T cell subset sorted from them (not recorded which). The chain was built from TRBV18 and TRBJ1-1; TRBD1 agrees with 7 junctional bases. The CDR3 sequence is CASSQGTDFGAFF. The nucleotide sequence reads TGTGCCAGCTCACAAGGGACAGATTTCGGAGCTTTCTTT. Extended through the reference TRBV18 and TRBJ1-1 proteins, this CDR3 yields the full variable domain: NAGVMQNPRHLVRRRGQEARLRCSPMKGHSHVYWYRQLPEEGLKFMVYLQKENIIDESGMPKERFSAEFPKEGPSILRIQQVVRGDSAAYFCASSQGTDFGAFFGQGTRLTVV.